This T cell receptor (beta chain) was obtained from a study of beta chain features in type 1 diabetes (dated by TCRdb to the late 2010s). A note on the overall study: No differences in mean age, gender distribution, total cell number or subset yield were found between patients and healthy donors. Across all samples, some 100,000,000 sorted cells were examined, and cell number per subset correlated strongly with RNA yield. The study compared the TCRB repertoires of sorted circulating CD4+ T cell subsets in recently diagnosed type 1 diabetes patients with those in matched healthy donors. Regulatory and stem cell-like memory subsets were obtained from only 8 patients and about eight healthy donors, while naive and central memory subsets were obtained from all 28 donors. Overall study results and their limits: A moderate but significant shortening of TCRB CDR3 length was observed in type 1 diabetes patients in all four CD4+ subsets. Sequencing cDNA rather than genomic DNA could over-represent highly expressing activated cells, although activation and CD3 levels did not differ between groups. Fewer insertions and more nucleotide deletions at VDJ recombination sites were observed in patients with type 1 diabetes, implying thymic rearrangement abnormalities. Naive, central memory and regulatory TCRB repertoires appeared to be more alike among patients than among healthy donors. PCR might favor shorter templates, but patient and control samples were amplified and corrected together, so any skew would affect both groups equally. Because the HLA sub-analyses included only small numbers of individuals, any influence of HLA type on TCRB rearrangement was left unresolved.

In the case of this clone: Its specific antigen is unknown. No base quality information exists; no much larger clone differs at one position.

The High Capacity cDNA Reverse Transcription Kit was used to reverse transcribe all of the isolated RNA, meaning that expressed TCRB transcripts were what got sequenced. For stem cell-like memory T cell samples, survey-depth immunoSEQ sequencing was used, averaging about 990,000 total reads per sample. Sorted cells were lysed in RLT buffer, and RNA was extracted using DNase-treated RNeasy Micro or Mini kits according to cell number. To prevent cross-contamination, every cell subset was processed on its own, while patient and healthy donor samples were processed together. TCRB sequences were amplified from cDNA with the immunoSEQ multiplex PCR, producing 87-bp fragments spanning the CDR3 region. Sequencing of the amplicons was done on the Illumina HiSeq platform. As for the authors' bioinformatics: Synthetic template baselines were used to correct PCR bias computationally, reads within Hamming distance 2 were collapsed, and singletons that could not be merged were discarded. Reads were aligned to IMGT to assign V, D and J genes, CDR3 length, and insertions or deletions at six rearrangement sites. Clonotype counts were normalized to sorted cell number within each subset before computing true diversity and Gini coefficients with the tcR R package. Repertoire sharing was quantified using the overlap coefficient calculated on TCRB nucleotide sequences. Imported from immuneACCESS, the table was reduced by TCRdb to in-frame sequences with V and J called. These copies leave out some clones; in studies compared against another copy, an unresolved V gene accounts for under half, and the cause of the remainder is not known. The V and J calls and clone size were taken over from that table, and D and trimming were inferred from the DNA. This sample comprises tens of thousands of clones, 25% to 35% of them detected only once. The top ten clonotypes cover 0.45% of the sample.

From a lookup of the germline V gene (reference sequence), CDR1 and CDR2 are SGHKS and YYEKEE. Taken from cysteine to phenylalanine, the CDR3 has 16 residues. The DNA shown is the 48-base CDR3, in frame from base 1. V ends up 4 bases short and J 0 bases short, with an unmatched junction base count of 8. A single peripheral blood draw of around 0.11 L on average was collected from each donor into heparinised tubes. Using a panel that included CD45RO, CCR7, CD25, CD127, CD95 and CD27, naive, central memory, regulatory and stem cell-like memory CD4+ T cells were sorted on a BD FACSAria II. All sorted populations exceeded 95% purity. Right away, PBMCs were isolated by Lymphoprep density gradient centrifugation and were stained directly, with no culture step. So that batch effects would be minimized, each experiment stained and sorted samples in pairs, pairing one healthy donor with one patient.

The specimen was stem cell memory CD4+ T cells from blood. This sample's cell subset or site label indicates: stem cell-like memory CD4+ T cells. This receptor chain uses TRBV5-5 and TRBJ2-7, with 9 bases matching TRBD1. This sequence was found in a woman younger than 30 in good health. In nucleotides, the sequence is TGTGCCAGCAGCGAGACCGGGACAGGGCTCTCCTACGAGCAGTACTTC. Its product reads: CASSETGTGLSYEQYF.